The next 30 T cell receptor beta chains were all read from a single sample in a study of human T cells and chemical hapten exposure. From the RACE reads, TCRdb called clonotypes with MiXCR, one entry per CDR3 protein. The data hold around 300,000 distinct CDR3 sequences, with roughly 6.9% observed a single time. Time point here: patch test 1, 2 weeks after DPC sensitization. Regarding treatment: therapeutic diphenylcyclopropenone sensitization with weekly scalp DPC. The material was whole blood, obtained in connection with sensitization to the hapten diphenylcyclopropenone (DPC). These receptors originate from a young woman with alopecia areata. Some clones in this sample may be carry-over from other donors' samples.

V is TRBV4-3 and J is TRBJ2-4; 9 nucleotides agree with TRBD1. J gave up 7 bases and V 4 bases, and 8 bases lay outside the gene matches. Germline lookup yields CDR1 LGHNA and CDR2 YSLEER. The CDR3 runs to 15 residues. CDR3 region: CASSLGQGFSNIQYF. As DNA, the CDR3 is TGCGCCAGCAGCCTGGGACAGGGTTTTAGTAACATTCAGTACTTC.

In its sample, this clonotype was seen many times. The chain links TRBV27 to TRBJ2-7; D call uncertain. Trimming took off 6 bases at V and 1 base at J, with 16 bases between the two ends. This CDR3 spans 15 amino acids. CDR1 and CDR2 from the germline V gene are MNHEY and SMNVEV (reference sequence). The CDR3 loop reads CASSSQHPGSYEQYF. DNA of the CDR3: TGTGCCAGCAGCTCTCAACACCCCGGATCCTACGAGCAGTACTTC.

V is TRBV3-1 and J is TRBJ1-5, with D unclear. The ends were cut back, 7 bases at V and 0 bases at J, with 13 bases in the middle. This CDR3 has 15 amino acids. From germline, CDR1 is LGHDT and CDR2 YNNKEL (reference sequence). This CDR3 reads CASTFNRNSNQPQHF. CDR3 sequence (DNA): TGTGCCAGCACCTTCAATAGGAATAGCAATCAGCCCCAGCATTTT.

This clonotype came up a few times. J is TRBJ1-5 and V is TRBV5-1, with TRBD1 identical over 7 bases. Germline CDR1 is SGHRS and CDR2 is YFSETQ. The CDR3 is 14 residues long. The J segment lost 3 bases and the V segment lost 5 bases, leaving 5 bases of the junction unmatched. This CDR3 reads CASSSGGFNQPQHF. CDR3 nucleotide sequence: TGCGCCAGCAGTTCAGGGGGTTTCAATCAGCCCCAGCATTTT. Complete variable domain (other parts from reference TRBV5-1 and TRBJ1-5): KAGVTQTPRYLIKTRGQQVTLSCSPISGHRSVSWYQQTPGQGLQFLFEYFSETQRNKGNFPGRFSGRQFSNSRSEMNVSTLELGDSALYLCASSSGGFNQPQHFGDGTRLSIL.

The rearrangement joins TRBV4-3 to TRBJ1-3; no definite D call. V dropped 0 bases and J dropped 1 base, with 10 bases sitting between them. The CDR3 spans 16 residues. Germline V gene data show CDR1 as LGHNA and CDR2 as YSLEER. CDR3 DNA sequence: TGCGCCAGCAGCCAAGACCCCCTGGGGTCTGGAAACACCATATATTTT. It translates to CASSQDPLGSGNTIYF.

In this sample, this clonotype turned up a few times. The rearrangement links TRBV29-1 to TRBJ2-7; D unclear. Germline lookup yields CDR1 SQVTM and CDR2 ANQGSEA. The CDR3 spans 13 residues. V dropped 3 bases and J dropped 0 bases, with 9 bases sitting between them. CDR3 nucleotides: TGCAGCGTTGATGAGGCGAGCTCCTACGAGCAGTACTTC. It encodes CSVDEASSYEQYF.

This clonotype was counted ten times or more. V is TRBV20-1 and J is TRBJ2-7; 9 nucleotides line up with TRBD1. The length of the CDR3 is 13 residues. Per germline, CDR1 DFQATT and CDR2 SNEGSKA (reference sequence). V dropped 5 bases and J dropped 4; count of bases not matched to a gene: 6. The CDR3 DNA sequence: TGCAGTGCTCGGACAGGGGAAGGTTACGAGCAGTACTTC. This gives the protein CSARTGEGYEQYF.

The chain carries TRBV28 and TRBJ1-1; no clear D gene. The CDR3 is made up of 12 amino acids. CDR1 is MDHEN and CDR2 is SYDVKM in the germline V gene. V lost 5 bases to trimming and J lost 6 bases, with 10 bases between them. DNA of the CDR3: TGTGCCAGCAGTGTACCGGGAGCTGAAGCTTTCTTT. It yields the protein CASSVPGAEAFF. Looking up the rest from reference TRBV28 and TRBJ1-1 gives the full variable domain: DVKVTQSSRYLVKRTGEKVFLECVQDMDHENMFWYRQDPGLGLRLIYFSYDVKMKEKGDIPEGYSVSREKKERFSLILESASTNQTSMYLCASSVPGAEAFFGQGTRLTVV.

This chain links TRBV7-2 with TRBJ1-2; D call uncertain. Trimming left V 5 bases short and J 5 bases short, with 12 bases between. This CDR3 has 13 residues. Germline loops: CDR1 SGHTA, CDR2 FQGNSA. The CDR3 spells CASSVSPSYGYTF. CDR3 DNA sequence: TGTGCCAGCAGCGTAAGCCCGTCTTATGGCTACACCTTC. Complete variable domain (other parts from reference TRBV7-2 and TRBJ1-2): GAGVSQSPSNKVTEKGKDVELRCDPISGHTALYWYRQSLGQGLEFLIYFQGNSAPDKSGLPSDRFSAERTGGSVSTLTIQRTQQEDSAVYLCASSVSPSYGYTFGSGTRLTVV.

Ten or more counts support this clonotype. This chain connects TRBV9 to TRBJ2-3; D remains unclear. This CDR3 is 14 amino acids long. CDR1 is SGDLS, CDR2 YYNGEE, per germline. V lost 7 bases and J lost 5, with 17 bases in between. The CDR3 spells CASSALESEDTQYF. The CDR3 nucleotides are TGTGCCAGCTCCGCGCTAGAATCTGAAGATACGCAGTATTTT.

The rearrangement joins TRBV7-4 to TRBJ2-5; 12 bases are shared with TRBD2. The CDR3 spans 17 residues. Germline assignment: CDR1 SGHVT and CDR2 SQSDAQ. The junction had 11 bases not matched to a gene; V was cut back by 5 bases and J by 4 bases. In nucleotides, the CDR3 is TGTGCCAGCAGCCCTACGAGACTAGCGGGGGCGGGAGAGACCCAGTACTTC. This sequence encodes CASSPTRLAGAGETQYF.

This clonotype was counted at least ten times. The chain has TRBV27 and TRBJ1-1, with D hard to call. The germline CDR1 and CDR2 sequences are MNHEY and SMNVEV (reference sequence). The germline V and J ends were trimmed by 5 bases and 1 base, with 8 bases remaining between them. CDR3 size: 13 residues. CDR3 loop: CASSVTPNTEAFF. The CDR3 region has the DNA TGTGCCAGCAGTGTGACACCGAACACTGAAGCTTTCTTT.

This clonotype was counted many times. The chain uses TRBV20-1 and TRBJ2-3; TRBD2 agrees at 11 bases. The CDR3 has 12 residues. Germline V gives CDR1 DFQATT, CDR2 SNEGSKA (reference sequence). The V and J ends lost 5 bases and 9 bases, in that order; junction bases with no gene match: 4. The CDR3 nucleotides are TGCAGTGCTTTAGCGGGGGGGCAAACGCAGTATTTT. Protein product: CSALAGGQTQYF.

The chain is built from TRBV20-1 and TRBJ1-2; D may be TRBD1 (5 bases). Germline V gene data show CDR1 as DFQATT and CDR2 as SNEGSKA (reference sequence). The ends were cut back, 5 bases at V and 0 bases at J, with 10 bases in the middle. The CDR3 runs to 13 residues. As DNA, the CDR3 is TGCAGTGCTGGGGGACCGGCTAACTATGGCTACACCTTC. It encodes CSAGGPANYGYTF.

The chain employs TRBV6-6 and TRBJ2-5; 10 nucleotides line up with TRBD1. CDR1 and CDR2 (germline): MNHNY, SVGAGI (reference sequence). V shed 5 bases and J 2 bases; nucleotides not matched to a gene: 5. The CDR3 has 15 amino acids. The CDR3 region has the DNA TGTGCCAGCAGTGTGTCGGGACAGGGGCAAGAGACCCAGTACTTC. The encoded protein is CASSVSGQGQETQYF.

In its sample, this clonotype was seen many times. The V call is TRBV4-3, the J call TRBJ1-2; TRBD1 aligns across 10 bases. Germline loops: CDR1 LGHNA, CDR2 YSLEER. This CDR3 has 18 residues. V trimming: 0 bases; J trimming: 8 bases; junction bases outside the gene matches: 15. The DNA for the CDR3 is TGCGCCAGCAGCCAAGATCAATGGAGGACAGGGGGTGCGGGCGGCTACACCTTC. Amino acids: CASSQDQWRTGGAGGYTF.

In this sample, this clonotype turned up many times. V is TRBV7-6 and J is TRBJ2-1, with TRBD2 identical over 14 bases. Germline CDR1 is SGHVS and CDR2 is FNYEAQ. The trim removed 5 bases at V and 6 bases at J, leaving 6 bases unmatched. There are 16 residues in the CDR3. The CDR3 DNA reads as TGTGCCAGCAGCCTGACTAGCGGGGGGGCGGGCAATGAGCAGTTCTTC. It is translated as CASSLTSGGAGNEQFF. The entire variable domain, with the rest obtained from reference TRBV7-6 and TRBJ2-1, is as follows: GAGVSQSPRYKVTKRGQDVALRCDPISGHVSLYWYRQALGQGPEFLTYFNYEAQQDKSGLPNDRFSAERPEGSISTLTIQRTEQRDSAMYRCASSLTSGGAGNEQFFGPGTRLTVL.

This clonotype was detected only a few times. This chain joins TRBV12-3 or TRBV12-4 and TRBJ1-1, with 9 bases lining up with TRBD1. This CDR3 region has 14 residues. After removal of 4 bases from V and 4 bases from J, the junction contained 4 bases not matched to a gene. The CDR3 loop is CASSYRDRATEAFF. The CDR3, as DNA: TGTGCCAGCAGTTACCGGGACAGGGCCACTGAAGCTTTCTTT.

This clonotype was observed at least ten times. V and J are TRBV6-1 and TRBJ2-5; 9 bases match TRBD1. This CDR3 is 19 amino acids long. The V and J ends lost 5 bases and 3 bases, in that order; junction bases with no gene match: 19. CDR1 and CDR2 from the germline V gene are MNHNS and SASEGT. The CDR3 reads CASSPTWTGAADPEETQYF. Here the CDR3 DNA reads TGTGCCAGCAGTCCAACCTGGACAGGGGCCGCTGACCCTGAAGAGACCCAGTACTTC.

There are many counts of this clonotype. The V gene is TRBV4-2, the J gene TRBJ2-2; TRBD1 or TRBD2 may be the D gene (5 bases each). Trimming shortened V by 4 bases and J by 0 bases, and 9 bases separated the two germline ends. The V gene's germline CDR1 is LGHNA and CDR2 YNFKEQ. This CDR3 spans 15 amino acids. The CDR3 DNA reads TGTGCCAGCAGCCGGGGACCTACGAACACCGGGGAGCTGTTTTTT. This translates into CASSRGPTNTGELFF.

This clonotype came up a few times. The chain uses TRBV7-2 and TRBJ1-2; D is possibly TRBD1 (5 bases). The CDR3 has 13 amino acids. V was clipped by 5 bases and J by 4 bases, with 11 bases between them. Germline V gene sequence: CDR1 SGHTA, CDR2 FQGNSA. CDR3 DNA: TGTGCCAGCAGCCCGGGACTGCTCTATGGCTACACCTTC. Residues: CASSPGLLYGYTF. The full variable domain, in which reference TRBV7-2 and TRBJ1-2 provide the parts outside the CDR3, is GAGVSQSPSNKVTEKGKDVELRCDPISGHTALYWYRQSLGQGLEFLIYFQGNSAPDKSGLPSDRFSAERTGGSVSTLTIQRTQQEDSAVYLCASSPGLLYGYTFGSGTRLTVV.

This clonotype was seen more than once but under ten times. CDR3 in DNA: TGCGCCAGCAGCCAAGAAGAGGGCAGGGCGAATCTCGAGTCTGAAGCTTTCTTT. It specifies CASSQEEGRANLESEAFF. The chain has TRBV4-1 and TRBJ1-1; D is possibly TRBD1 (5 bases). This CDR3 region has 18 residues. V was shortened by 0 bases and J by 6 bases, with 23 bases between the two germline ends. Germline CDR1 and CDR2: MGHRA and YSYEKL.

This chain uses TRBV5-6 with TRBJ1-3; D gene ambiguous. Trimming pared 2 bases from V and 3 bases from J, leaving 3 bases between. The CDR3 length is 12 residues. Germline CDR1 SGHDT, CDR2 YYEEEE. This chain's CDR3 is CASSFVGNTIYF. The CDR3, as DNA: TGTGCCAGCAGCTTTGTTGGAAACACCATATATTTT.

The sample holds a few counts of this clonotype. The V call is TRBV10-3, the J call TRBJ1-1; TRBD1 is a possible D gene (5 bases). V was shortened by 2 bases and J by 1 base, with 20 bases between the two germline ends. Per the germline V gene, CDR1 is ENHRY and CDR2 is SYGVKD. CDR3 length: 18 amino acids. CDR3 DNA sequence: TGTGCCATCAGTGAGCATGGTAGGGGAAGTTTTGCGAACACTGAAGCTTTCTTT. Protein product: CAISEHGRGSFANTEAFF.

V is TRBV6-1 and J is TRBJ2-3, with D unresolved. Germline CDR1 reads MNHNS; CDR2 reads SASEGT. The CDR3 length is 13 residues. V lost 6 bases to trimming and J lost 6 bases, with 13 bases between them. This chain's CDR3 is CASRTPQADTQYF. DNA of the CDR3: TGTGCCAGCAGAACCCCCCAGGCCGATACGCAGTATTTT.

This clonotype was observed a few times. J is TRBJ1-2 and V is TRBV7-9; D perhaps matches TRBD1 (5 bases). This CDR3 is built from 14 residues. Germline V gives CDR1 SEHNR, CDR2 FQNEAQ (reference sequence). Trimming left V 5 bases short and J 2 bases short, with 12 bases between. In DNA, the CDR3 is TGTGCCAGCAGCCCCCAAAGACAGAACTATGGCTACACCTTC. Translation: CASSPQRQNYGYTF.

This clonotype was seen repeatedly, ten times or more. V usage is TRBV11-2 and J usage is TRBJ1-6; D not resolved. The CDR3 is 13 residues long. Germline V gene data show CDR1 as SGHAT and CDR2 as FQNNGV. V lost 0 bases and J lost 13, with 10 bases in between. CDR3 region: CASSLDTALPLHF. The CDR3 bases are TGTGCCAGCAGCTTAGACACGGCCTTGCCCCTCCACTTT.

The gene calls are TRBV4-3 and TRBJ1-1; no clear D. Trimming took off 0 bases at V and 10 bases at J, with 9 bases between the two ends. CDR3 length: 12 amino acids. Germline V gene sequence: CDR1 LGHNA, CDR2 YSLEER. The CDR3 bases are TGCGCCAGCAGCCAAGAAGGGTTTCTAGCTTTCTTT. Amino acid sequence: CASSQEGFLAFF.

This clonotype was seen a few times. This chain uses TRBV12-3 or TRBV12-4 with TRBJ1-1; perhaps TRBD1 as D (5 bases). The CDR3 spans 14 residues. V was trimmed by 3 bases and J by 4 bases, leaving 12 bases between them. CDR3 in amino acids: CASSLDTRGTEAFF. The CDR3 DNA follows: TGTGCCAGCAGTTTGGACACGAGGGGCACTGAAGCTTTCTTT.

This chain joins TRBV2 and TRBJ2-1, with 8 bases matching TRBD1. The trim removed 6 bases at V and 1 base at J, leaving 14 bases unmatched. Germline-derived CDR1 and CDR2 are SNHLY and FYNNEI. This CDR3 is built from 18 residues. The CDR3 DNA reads TGTGCCAGCAGCAAGGGACAGGCCGCGTCTCCGTCCTACAATGAGCAGTTCTTC. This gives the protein CASSKGQAASPSYNEQFF.